The T cell receptor (beta chain) described here comes from a study of CD8 T cells in ankylosing spondylitis. Study-wide points: Disease-linked clones were found to be CD8+ and relatively rare in peripheral blood.

MiXCR was run by TCRdb on the 5' RACE reads, yielding one entry per CDR3 protein. The table has some 240,000 distinct CDR3 sequences, more than 15% seen once; the top ten hold 25% to 40%. V was shortened by 4 bases and J by 6 bases, with 16 bases between the two germline ends. This CDR3 is built from 14 residues. Germline V gene sequence: CDR1 MGHRA, CDR2 YSYEKL. This clonotype was seen a handful of times. The antigen remains unidentified. J is TRBJ2-7 and V is TRBV4-1; D might be TRBD1 (6 bases). The clonotype originates from a male donor with ankylosing spondylitis or in good health (not recorded which). The sequenced sample was blood, either unsorted or a sorted T cell fraction (not recorded which). CDR3 amino acids: CASSPSHRATEQYF. The CDR3 DNA follows: TGCGCCAGCAGCCCAAGTCACAGGGCGACCGAGCAGTACTTC.